One sample yielded the 10 T cell receptor beta chains listed below, sequenced in a study of human T cells and chemical hapten exposure. TCRdb reprocessed the 5' RACE reads with MiXCR, giving one entry per CDR3 protein. Of tens of thousands of distinct CDR3 sequences in the sample, less than 9.5% were seen once. Before extraction, the whole blood was not fractionated, and total RNA was taken from it. These receptors were collected from a male donor in good health.

In its sample, this clonotype was seen a few times. The chain has TRBV6-1 and TRBJ2-4; TRBD1 matches at 7 bases. CDR3 length: 19 residues. V shed 6 bases, J shed 0 bases, and the junction held 17 bases outside the gene matches. The germline V gene encodes CDR1 MNHNS and CDR2 SASEGT. In DNA, the CDR3 is TGTGCCAGCAGAGAACAGGTCCCGGGACAGTCTCTAGCCAAAAACATTCAGTACTTC. Its translation is CASREQVPGQSLAKNIQYF.

The table lists this clonotype with many counts. This sequence joins TRBV14 and TRBJ1-5; D ambiguous. The length of the CDR3 is 14 residues. Germline V gene lookup returns CDR1 SGHDN and CDR2 FVKESK. V shed 4 bases and J shed 3 bases, with 10 bases lying between them. CDR3 loop: CASSRREVNQPQHF. DNA for the CDR3: TGTGCCAGCAGCCGACGCGAGGTCAATCAGCCCCAGCATTTT.

The rearrangement links TRBV5-1 to TRBJ1-1, with D possibly being TRBD1 (5 bases). CDR3 length: 17 residues. Trimming removed 3 bases at V and 0 bases at J, with 18 bases between. Germline V lookup: CDR1 SGHRS, CDR2 YFSETQ. The DNA of the CDR3 is TGCGCCAGCAGCTCGGGGGAGGGCCACAGAATGAACACTGAAGCTTTCTTT. It encodes CASSSGEGHRMNTEAFF.

The chain has TRBV29-1 and TRBJ1-1; possibly TRBD1 for D (6 bases). Germline V gene data show CDR1 as SQVTM and CDR2 as ANQGSEA. V lost 5 bases, J lost 2 bases, and 18 bases lay in between. This CDR3 has 15 residues. CDR3 residues: CSVKRTGTTNTEAFF. CDR3 nucleotides: TGCAGCGTTAAGCGCACCGGGACAACTAACACTGAAGCTTTCTTT.

This clonotype was seen a few times. This chain links TRBV3-1 with TRBJ2-5; 7 bases fit TRBD1. The trim removed 6 bases at V and 5 bases at J, leaving 9 bases unmatched. Germline CDR1 and CDR2: LGHDT and YNNKEL (reference sequence). The CDR3 loop spans 14 amino acids. The CDR3 bases are TGTGCCAGCAGAGAACAGGGGAAAAGGGAGACCCAGTACTTC. Amino acid sequence: CASREQGKRETQYF.

At least ten counts were recorded for this clonotype. The chain employs TRBV5-1 and TRBJ2-5, with 9 bases identical to TRBD1. The V gene's germline CDR1 is SGHRS and CDR2 YFSETQ. After removal of 6 bases from V and 3 bases from J, the junction contained 6 bases not matched to a gene. The CDR3 consists of 14 residues. CDR3 DNA: TGCGCCAGCAAGGCTGGGACAGGGAAAGAGACCCAGTACTTC. Protein sequence: CASKAGTGKETQYF.

This clonotype was seen many times. The rearrangement links TRBV27 to TRBJ1-6, with 10 bases identical to TRBD1. The CDR3 loop spans 14 amino acids. The trim removed 6 bases at V and 7 bases at J, leaving 3 bases unmatched. Germline CDR1 reads MNHEY; CDR2 reads SMNVEV (reference sequence). Here the CDR3 reads CASRGQGYNSPLHF. The CDR3 region has the DNA TGTGCCAGCAGGGGACAGGGGTACAATTCACCCCTCCACTTT.

The rearrangement links TRBV7-9 to TRBJ2-5, with 9 bases lining up with TRBD1. The CDR3 totals 16 residues. V gave up 4 bases and J gave up 1 base; unmatched junction bases: 7. CDR1 and CDR2 from the germline V gene are SEHNR and FQNEAQ (reference sequence). The CDR3 reads CASSSRTGESQETQYF. The CDR3 coding sequence is TGTGCCAGCAGCTCGCGGACAGGGGAGAGCCAAGAGACCCAGTACTTC.

This clonotype was counted ten times or more. V usage is TRBV6-1 and J usage is TRBJ1-4, with D possibly matching TRBD1 (6 bases). Trimming removed 6 bases from V and 1 base from J, with 12 bases in between. Germline assignment: CDR1 MNHNS and CDR2 SASEGT. The CDR3 runs to 15 residues. CDR3 sequence reads: CASSTIRGTNEKLFF. CDR3 nucleotide sequence: TGTGCCAGCAGCACAATCAGGGGAACTAATGAAAAACTGTTTTTT.

This clonotype appeared a few times. The chain recombines TRBV20-1 with TRBJ1-5, with D hard to call. Germline-derived CDR1 and CDR2 are DFQATT and SNEGSKA (reference sequence). CDR3 length: 14 amino acids. V gave up 0 bases and J gave up 7 bases, with 13 bases separating them. CDR3 nucleotide sequence: TGCAGTGCTAGAGAGGCAGGATCGGTGCAGCCCCAGCATTTT. Translated, it gives CSAREAGSVQPQHF.